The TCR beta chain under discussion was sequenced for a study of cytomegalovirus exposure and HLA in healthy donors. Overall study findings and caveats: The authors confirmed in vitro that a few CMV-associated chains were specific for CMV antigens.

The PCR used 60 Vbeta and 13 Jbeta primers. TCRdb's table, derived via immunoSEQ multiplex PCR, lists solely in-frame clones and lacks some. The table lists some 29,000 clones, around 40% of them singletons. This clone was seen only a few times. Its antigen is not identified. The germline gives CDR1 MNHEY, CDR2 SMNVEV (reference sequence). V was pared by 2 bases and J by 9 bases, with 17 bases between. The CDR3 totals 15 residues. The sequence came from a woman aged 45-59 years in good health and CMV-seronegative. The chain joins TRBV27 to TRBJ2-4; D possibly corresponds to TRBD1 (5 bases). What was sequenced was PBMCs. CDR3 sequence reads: CASSLAPAQGRIQYF. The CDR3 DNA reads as TGTGCCAGCAGTTTAGCTCCGGCCCAGGGTCGCATTCAGTACTTC.